This T cell receptor (beta chain) was captured in a study of blood T cells in healthy people across ages. Study-level points and caveats: Expanded clonotype changes were possibly confounded by unknown donor CMV status. Observed TCR beta diversity per million T cells went down as age went up. This fall followed a roughly linear course with age. Naive CD4+ cells and diversity were both higher in long-lived donors than in aged donors.

This CDR3 has 15 residues. The ends lost 2 bases at V and 10 bases at J; junction bases unmatched: 14. Germline V lookup: CDR1 SGHAT, CDR2 FQDESV (reference sequence). As for this clonotype: Antigen specificity is unknown.

The authors ran a second PCR of about 7 to 11 cycles using a sample-barcoded 5' primer and a J-beta primer mix. TCRdb reanalysed the 5' RACE reads using MiXCR and keeps one entry per CDR3 protein. The sample lists 650,000 to 800,000 distinct CDR3 sequences, around two fifths occurring once. This receptor was obtained from a man aged 55 to 70 in good health. The chain is built from TRBV11-1 and TRBJ2-7; 7 nucleotides match TRBD2. The source material was blood. CDR3 residues: CASSLKPSGQEGQYF. In DNA form, the CDR3 reads TGTGCCAGCAGCTTAAAGCCTAGCGGCCAAGAGGGCCAGTACTTC.